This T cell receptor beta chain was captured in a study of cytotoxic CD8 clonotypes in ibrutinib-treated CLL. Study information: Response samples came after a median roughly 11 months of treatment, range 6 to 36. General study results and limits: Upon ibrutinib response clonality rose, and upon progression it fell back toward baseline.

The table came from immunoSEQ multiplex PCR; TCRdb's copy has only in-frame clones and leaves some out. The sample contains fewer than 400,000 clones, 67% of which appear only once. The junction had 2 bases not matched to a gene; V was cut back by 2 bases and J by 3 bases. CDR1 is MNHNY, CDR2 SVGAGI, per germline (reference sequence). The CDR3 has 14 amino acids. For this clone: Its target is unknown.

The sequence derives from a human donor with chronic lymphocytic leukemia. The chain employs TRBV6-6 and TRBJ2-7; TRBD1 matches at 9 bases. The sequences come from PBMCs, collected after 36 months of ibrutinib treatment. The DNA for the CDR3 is TGTGCCAGCAGTTACCTGACAGGGGGCTACGAGCAGTACTTC. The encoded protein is CASSYLTGGYEQYF.